This is a list of T cell receptor beta chains from one sample in a study of CD8+CD57+ T cells in acquired aplastic anemia. Via MiXCR, TCRdb re-called the reads, giving one row per CDR3 protein. The repertoire has around 180,000 distinct CDR3 sequences, just under 65% of them found once; the top ten carry about 48%. The sequenced sample consisted of sorted CD4+, CD8+, or CD8+CD57+ T cells (not recorded which) from PBMCs. The receptors here all came from a human donor in good health. Both conserved end residues are trimmed from each CDR3. Fields, in order: clone size, V gene, J gene, CDR3 protein. Clone sizes are given selectively: once, few, many, or a class where the clone is expanded.

many	TRBV25-1	TRBJ1-1	ASSDSLQALPEAF
-	TRBV20-1	TRBJ1-1	SAIQQEENTEAF
-	TRBV6-6	TRBJ2-7	ASRPRQGERFGLGTYEQY
-	TRBV24-1	TRBJ1-5	ATAGPLSNQPQH
-	TRBV20-1	TRBJ2-6	SARDLWTGASNVLT
-	TRBV3-1	TRBJ2-3	ASSQDQSASTDTQY
-	TRBV7-9	TRBJ1-6	ASSLGGLENSPLH
many	TRBV12-3/TRBV12-4	TRBJ2-1	ASSSWTSETESSYNEQF
-	TRBV2	TRBJ2-7	ASSEWGTGPSGQY
-	TRBV20-1	TRBJ2-6	SARDTGTRGSGFGLT
-	TRBV3-1	TRBJ2-7	ASSQDLPPGTGVLEQY
-	TRBV15	TRBJ2-1	ATSRGTGEQF
-	TRBV7-9	TRBJ2-3	ASSQEGVWTSGRTDTQY
many	TRBV12-3/TRBV12-4	TRBJ2-3	ASSLAESDTQY
-	TRBV10-2	TRBJ1-2	ASAQTYLGGYT
-	TRBV10-3	TRBJ2-2	AISDTGGTGELF
-	TRBV10-3	TRBJ2-1	AISSTGEWNNEQF
-	TRBV7-9	TRBJ2-3	ASSPGDGSTDTQY
many	TRBV7-8	TRBJ2-5	ASSEYRGPQY
-	TRBV7-3	TRBJ1-1	ASSLGAGELAF
few	TRBV7-2	TRBJ1-6	ASSLVAGAGSPLH
-	TRBV2	TRBJ1-5	ASSGNPGQTIEPQH
many	TRBV4-1	TRBJ1-6	ASSQKQGNSPLH
-	TRBV13	TRBJ2-7	ASSLGTVNEQY
-	TRBV20-1	TRBJ1-5	SADSGSDTGMDQPQH
-	TRBV5-4	TRBJ2-7	ASGEGDRGFTYEQY
-	TRBV24-1	TRBJ1-5	ATSALAGVGETQH